Reported below is one TCR beta chain. The data stem from a study of shared clonotypes between healthy human individuals. Profiling relied on immunoSEQ multiplex PCR, and the TCRdb table lists in-frame clones only, not all of them. This sample has millions of clones, with roughly 95% found just once. Naive-designated CD8 cells lacked CD45RO, were positively enriched for CCR7, and omitted terminally differentiated effector memory CD45RA+ cells. This CDR3 is 16 amino acids long. With 0 bases removed from V and 2 bases from J, the gap between germline ends came to 12 bases. Germline CDR1 SGHDN, CDR2 FVKESK.

This TCR was sampled from a man aged 18 to 29 in good health. The chain couples TRBV14 to TRBJ2-3, with D possibly being TRBD2 (7 bases). The sequencing input was naive CD8+ T cells sorted from blood. The CDR3 coding sequence is TGTGCCAGCAGCCAAGAAGGCGGGGGCAACACAGATACGCAGTATTTT. It yields the protein CASSQEGGGNTDTQYF.